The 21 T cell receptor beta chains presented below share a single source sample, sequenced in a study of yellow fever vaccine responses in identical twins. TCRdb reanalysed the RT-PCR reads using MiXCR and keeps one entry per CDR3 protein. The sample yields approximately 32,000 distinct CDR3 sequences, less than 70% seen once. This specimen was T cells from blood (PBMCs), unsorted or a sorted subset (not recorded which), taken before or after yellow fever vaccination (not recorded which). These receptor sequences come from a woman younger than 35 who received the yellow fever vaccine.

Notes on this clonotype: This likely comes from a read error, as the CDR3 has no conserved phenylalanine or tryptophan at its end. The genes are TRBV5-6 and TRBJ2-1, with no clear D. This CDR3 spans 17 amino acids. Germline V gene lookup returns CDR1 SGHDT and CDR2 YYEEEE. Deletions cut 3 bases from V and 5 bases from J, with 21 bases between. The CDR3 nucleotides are TGTGCCAGCAGCTCTTTGGGTCTACCGATTTACAACAATGAGCAGTTCTCC. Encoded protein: CASSSLGLPIYNNEQFS.

As DNA, the CDR3 is TGTGCCAGCAGTTTAATAGAGCTTCAAAATCAGCCCCAGCATTTT. This encodes CASSLIELQNQPQHF. The chain has TRBV12-3 or TRBV12-4 and TRBJ1-5; D call uncertain. Trimming removed 2 bases at V and 4 bases at J, with 12 bases between. The CDR3 runs 15 residues.

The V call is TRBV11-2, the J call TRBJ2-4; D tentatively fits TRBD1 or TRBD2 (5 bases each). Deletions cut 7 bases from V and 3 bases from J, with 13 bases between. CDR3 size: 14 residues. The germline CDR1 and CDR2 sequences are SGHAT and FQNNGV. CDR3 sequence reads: CASNLGGGKNIQYF. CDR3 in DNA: TGTGCCAGCAACCTAGGTGGGGGCAAAAACATTCAGTACTTC.

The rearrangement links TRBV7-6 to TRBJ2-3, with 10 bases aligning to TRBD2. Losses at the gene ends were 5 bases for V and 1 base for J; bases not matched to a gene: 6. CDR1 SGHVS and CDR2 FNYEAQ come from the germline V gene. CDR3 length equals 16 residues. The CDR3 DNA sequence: TGTGCCAGCAGCCCTAGCGGGAGTGATCGCACAGATACGCAGTATTTT. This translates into CASSPSGSDRTDTQYF.

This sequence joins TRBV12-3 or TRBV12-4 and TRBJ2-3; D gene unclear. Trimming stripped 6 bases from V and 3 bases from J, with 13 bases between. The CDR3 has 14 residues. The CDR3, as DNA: TGTGCCAGCAGCCCCGTTTATGGGACAGATACGCAGTATTTT. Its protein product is CASSPVYGTDTQYF.

CDR3 coding DNA: TGTGCCAGCAGTTCCCGGTGGGGGGGTTCCTACAATGAGCAGTTCTTC. Translating it yields CASSSRWGGSYNEQFF. This chain joins TRBV28 and TRBJ2-1; 7 positions agree with TRBD2. The CDR3 has 16 amino acids. V shed 4 bases, J shed 1 base, and the junction held 7 bases outside the gene matches. The V gene's germline CDR1 is MDHEN and CDR2 SYDVKM.

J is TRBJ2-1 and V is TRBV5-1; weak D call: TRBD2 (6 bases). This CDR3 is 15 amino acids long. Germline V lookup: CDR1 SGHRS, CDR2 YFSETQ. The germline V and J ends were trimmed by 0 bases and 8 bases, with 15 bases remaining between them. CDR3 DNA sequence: TGCGCCAGCAGCTTGGACACTAGCCTTCAGGATGAGCAGTTCTTC. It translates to CASSLDTSLQDEQFF.

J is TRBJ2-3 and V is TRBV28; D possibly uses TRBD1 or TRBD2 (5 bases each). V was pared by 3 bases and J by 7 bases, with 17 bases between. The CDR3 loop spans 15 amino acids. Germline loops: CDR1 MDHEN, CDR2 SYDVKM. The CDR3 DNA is TGTGCCAGCAGTTTGGGGGAGAGGCGGGTTAATACGCAGTATTTT. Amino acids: CASSLGERRVNTQYF.

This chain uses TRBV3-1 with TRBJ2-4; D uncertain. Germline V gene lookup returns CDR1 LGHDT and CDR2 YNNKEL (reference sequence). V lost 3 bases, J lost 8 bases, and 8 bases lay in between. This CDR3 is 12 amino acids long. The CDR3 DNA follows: TGTGCCAGCAGCCACCGGGTTGACATTCAGTACTTC. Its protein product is CASSHRVDIQYF. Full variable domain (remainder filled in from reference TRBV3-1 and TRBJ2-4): DTAVSQTPKYLVTQMGNDKSIKCEQNLGHDTMYWYKQDSKKFLKIMFSYNNKELIINETVPNRFSPKSPDKAHLNLHINSLELGDSAVYFCASSHRVDIQYFGAGTRLSVL.

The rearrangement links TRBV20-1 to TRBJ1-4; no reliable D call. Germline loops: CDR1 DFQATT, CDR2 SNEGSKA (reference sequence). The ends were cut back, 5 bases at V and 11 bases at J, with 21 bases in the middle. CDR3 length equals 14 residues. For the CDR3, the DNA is TGCAGTGCTGACACCGGGAGCTTTAACGGGAAACTGTTTTTT. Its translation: CSADTGSFNGKLFF.

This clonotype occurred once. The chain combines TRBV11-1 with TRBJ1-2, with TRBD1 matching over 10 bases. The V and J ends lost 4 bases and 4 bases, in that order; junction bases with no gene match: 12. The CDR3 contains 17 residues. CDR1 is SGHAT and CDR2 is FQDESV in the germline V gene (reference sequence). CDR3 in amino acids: CASSSSTGGAGGYGYTF. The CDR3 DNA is TGTGCCAGCAGCTCCTCGACAGGGGGCGCCGGTGGCTATGGCTACACCTTC.

The CDR3 spells CASSQRLAESTDTQYF. The CDR3 DNA reads TGCGCCAGCAGCCAAAGACTAGCGGAGAGCACAGATACGCAGTATTTT. J is TRBJ2-3 and V is TRBV4-3, with 9 bases lining up with TRBD2. Germline values: CDR1 LGHNA, CDR2 YSLEER. The CDR3 consists of 16 residues. The V segment lost 2 bases and the J segment 0 bases; nucleotides outside the gene matches: 3.

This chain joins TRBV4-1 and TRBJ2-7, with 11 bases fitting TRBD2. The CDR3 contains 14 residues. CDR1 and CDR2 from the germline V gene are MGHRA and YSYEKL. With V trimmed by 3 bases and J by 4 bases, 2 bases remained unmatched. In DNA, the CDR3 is TGCGCCAGCAGCCAGACTAGCGGGACTTACGAGCAGTACGTC. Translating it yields CASSQTSGTYEQYV.

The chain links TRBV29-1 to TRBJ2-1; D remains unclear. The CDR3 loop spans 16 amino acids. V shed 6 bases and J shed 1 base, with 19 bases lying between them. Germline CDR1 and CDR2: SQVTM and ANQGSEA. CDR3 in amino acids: CSVAAALNLSYNEQFF. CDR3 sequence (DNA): TGCAGCGTCGCCGCTGCTCTCAACCTATCCTACAATGAGCAGTTCTTC.

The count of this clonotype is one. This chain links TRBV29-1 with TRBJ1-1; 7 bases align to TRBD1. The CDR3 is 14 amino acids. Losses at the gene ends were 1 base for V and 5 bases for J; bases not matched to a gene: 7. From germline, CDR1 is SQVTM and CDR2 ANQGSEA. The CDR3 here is CSVEGRQGGTEAFF. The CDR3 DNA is TGCAGCGTTGAAGGGCGACAGGGAGGGACTGAAGCTTTCTTT.

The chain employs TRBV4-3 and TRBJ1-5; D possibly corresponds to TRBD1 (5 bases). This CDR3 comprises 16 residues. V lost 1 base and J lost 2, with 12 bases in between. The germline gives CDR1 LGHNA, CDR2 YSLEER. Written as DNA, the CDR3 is TGCGCCAGCAGCCAAGGTGAGGGGCTGGGCAATCAGCCCCAGCATTTT. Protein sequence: CASSQGEGLGNQPQHF.

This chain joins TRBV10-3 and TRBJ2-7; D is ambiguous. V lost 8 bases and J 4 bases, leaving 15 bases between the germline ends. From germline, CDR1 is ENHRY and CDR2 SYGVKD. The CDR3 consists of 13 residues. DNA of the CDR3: TGTGCCATCGGTGTTCTTAACGATTACGAGCAGTACTTC. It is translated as CAIGVLNDYEQYF.

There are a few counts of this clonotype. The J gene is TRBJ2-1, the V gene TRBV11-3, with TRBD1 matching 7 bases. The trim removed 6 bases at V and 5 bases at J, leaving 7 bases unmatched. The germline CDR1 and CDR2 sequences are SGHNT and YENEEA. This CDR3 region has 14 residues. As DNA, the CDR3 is TGTGCCAGCAGTCGTGACAGGGACAACAATGAGCAGTTCTTC. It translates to CASSRDRDNNEQFF. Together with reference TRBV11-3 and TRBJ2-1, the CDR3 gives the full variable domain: EAGVVQSPRYKIIEKKQPVAFWCNPISGHNTLYWYLQNLGQGPELLIRYENEEAVDDSQLPKDRFSAERLKGVDSTLKIQPAELGDSAVYLCASSRDRDNNEQFFGPGTRLTVL.

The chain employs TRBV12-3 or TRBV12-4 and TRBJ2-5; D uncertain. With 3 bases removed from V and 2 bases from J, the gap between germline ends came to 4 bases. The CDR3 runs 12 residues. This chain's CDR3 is CASSFRQETQYF. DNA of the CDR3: TGTGCCAGCAGTTTTCGGCAAGAGACCCAGTACTTC.

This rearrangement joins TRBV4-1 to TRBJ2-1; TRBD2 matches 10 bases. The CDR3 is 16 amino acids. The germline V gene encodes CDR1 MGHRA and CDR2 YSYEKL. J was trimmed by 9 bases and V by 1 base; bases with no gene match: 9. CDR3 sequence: CASSQGASGGLSEQFF. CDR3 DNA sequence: TGCGCCAGCAGCCAAGGGGCTAGCGGGGGTCTCAGTGAGCAGTTCTTC.

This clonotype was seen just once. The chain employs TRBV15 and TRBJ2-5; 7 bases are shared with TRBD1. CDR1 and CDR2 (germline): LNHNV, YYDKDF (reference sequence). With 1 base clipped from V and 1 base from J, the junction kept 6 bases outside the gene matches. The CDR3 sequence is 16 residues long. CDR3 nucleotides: TGTGCCACCAGCAGAGTGAGGGCAGGGGGCCAAGAGACCCAGTACTTC. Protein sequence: CATSRVRAGGQETQYF.